This T cell receptor (beta chain) came from a study of cytomegalovirus exposure and HLA in healthy donors. Findings and caveats of the study: The listing of 150 to 200 TCR beta chains classed them as cytomegalovirus-associated. A classifier reportedly called cytomegalovirus status with high sensitivity and specificity. Most TCR sequences were seen very rarely across donors, but some public TCRs occurred in many.

Profiling relied on immunoSEQ multiplex PCR, and the TCRdb table lists in-frame clones only, not all of them. This sample has about 260,000 clones; around 90% occur once, and the top ten carry approximately 3.1%. From the 120-subject validation cohort, which was separate from the roughly 670-subject first cohort, the donors were drawn. CDR1 is LNHDA and CDR2 is SQIVND in the germline V gene (reference sequence). Trimming cost V 10 bases and J 3 bases; bases outside gene matches: 5. The CDR3 contains 13 residues. As for this clone: No antigen is known for it. Within the sample, other DNA sequences also encode this same CDR3.

Sequencing was done on a sample of PBMCs. The origin of this receptor is a woman aged 30 to 39 in good health and CMV-seronegative. The V call is TRBV19, the J call TRBJ2-7; TRBD1 matches 11 bases. The CDR3 is CATGGQGDYEQYF. The CDR3 DNA is TGTGCCACAGGGGGACAGGGGGACTACGAGCAGTACTTC.